The clone carrying this TCR beta chain was picked up a small number of times. Its antigen is undetermined. These data originate in a study of Graves' ophthalmopathy and Graves' hyperthyroidism. RNA served as the template for amplifying TCR beta CDR3 regions. Second-round multiplex PCR followed a first-round RT-PCR using HTBI primers. One entry per CDR3 protein results from TCRdb running MiXCR on the multiplex PCR reads. In the table there are about 370,000 distinct CDR3 sequences, 15% to 20% of which are singletons. Findings of the study overall: The majority of expanded thyroid clonotypes above 0.001 frequency also occurred in blood.

This CDR3 region has 15 residues. Trimming stripped 3 bases from V and 0 bases from J, with 12 bases between. Per the germline V gene, CDR1 is SGHRS and CDR2 is YFSETQ. This TCR was recovered from an adult woman with stable Graves' hyperthyroidism. The V gene is TRBV5-1, the J gene TRBJ2-5; no firm D call. Material for sequencing was peripheral blood. The CDR3 DNA reads TGCGCCAGCAGCTCGTTATCGTGGTACCAAGAGACCCAGTACTTC. Protein product: CASSSLSWYQETQYF.